A selection of T cell receptor beta chains follows, all from one sample in a study of CD8 T cells in ankylosing spondylitis. TCRdb redid the calling of the 5' RACE reads with MiXCR, one entry per CDR3 protein. This table holds approximately 340,000 distinct CDR3 sequences, over 12% found once. Sequencing was done on a sample of blood, either unsorted or a sorted T cell fraction (not recorded which). These receptor sequences come from a male donor with ankylosing spondylitis or in good health (not recorded which). Each CDR3 is given with its conserved first and last residue. D genes are given only for firm matches. Expanded clones get a size class; other rows say once, few or many, or leave the size out.

v_gene	d_gene	j_gene	abundance	CDR3aa	CDR3nt
TRBV3-1	-	TRBJ2-1	-	CASSRSGQEFF	TGTGCCAGCAGCAGAAGTGGTCAGGAGTTCTTC
TRBV10-3	-	TRBJ1-1	few	CAISEVRGGNTEAFF	TGTGCCATCAGTGAGGTTAGGGGGGGGAACACTGAAGCTTTCTTT
TRBV12-3/TRBV12-4	TRBD1	TRBJ1-2	-	CASSTGQKGGYTF	TGTGCCAGCAGCACGGGACAGAAGGGTGGCTACACCTTC
TRBV3-1	TRBD2	TRBJ2-7	-	CASSQAASGYEQYF	TGTGCCAGCAGCCAAGCAGCTAGCGGCTACGAGCAGTACTTC
TRBV30	-	TRBJ2-2	-	CAWSPTNTGELFF	TGTGCCTGGAGCCCTACGAACACCGGGGAGCTGTTTTTT
TRBV2	TRBD1	TRBJ1-2	few	CASSVGQPYTF	TGTGCCAGCAGCGTGGGACAGCCCTACACCTTC
TRBV21-1	-	TRBJ1-2	many	CASDRRENYGYTF	TGTGCCAGCGATAGACGGGAGAACTATGGCTACACCTTC
TRBV7-6	-	TRBJ2-1	-	CASSLKGPHEQFF	TGTGCCAGCAGCTTAAAGGGGCCCCATGAGCAGTTCTTC
TRBV4-1	-	TRBJ1-1	-	CASSQESREAFF	TGCGCCAGCAGCCAAGAATCCCGCGAAGCTTTCTTT
TRBV30	-	TRBJ2-3	-	CAWSSSRTQYF	TGTGCCTGGAGTTCCAGTCGGACGCAGTATTTT
TRBV9	-	TRBJ1-3	few	CASSASGSGNTIYF	TGTGCCAGCAGCGCTTCAGGATCTGGAAACACCATATATTTT
TRBV5-6	-	TRBJ2-7	few	CASTVSGTPRYEQYF	TGTGCCAGCACCGTTTCCGGGACTCCTCGTTACGAGCAGTACTTC
TRBV12-3/TRBV12-4	TRBD1	TRBJ1-6	-	CASSPGGGGSPLHF	TGTGCCAGCAGTCCGGGGGGAGGGGGCTCACCCCTCCACTTT
TRBV6-1	TRBD1	TRBJ2-7	-	CASTPDRDDYEQYF	TGTGCCAGCACCCCGGACAGGGATGACTACGAGCAGTACTTC
TRBV12-3/TRBV12-4	TRBD2	TRBJ2-7	few	CASSLNLAGAHEQYF	TGTGCCAGCAGTTTAAATCTAGCGGGGGCTCACGAGCAGTACTTC
TRBV4-1	TRBD2	TRBJ2-1	few	CASSQVSGGQFF	TGCGCCAGCAGCCAAGTGAGCGGGGGGCAGTTCTTC
TRBV5-5	-	TRBJ2-7	-	CASSLDRGLSYEQYF	TGTGCCAGCAGCTTGGACAGGGGACTTTCCTACGAGCAGTACTTC
TRBV7-9	TRBD2	TRBJ2-3	few	CASSAGPGGARTDTQYF	TGTGCCAGCAGCGCGGGTCCGGGGGGGGCCCGCACAGATACGCAGTATTTT
TRBV5-8	TRBD2	TRBJ2-3	-	CARSPGTNPGDTQYF	TGTGCCAGGAGCCCTGGGACTAACCCTGGGGATACGCAGTATTTT
TRBV3-1	TRBD1	TRBJ1-2	-	CASSHSDRGDGYTF	TGTGCCAGCAGCCATTCGGACAGGGGAGACGGCTACACCTTC
TRBV12-3/TRBV12-4	TRBD1	TRBJ1-1	-	CASRDTGEFTEAFF	TGTGCCAGCAGGGATACAGGGGAATTCACTGAAGCTTTCTTT
TRBV7-6	TRBD2	TRBJ2-1	-	CASSSGAGGRDEQFF	TGTGCCAGCAGCTCAGGCGCGGGAGGGCGTGATGAGCAGTTCTTC
TRBV2	TRBD1	TRBJ1-5	many	CASSGDSQGAQHF	TGTGCCAGCAGTGGGGACTCTCAGGGGGCCCAGCATTTT
TRBV5-1	TRBD1	TRBJ2-7	-	CASSWGQGPYEQYF	TGCGCCAGCAGCTGGGGACAGGGTCCCTACGAGCAGTACTTC
TRBV10-3	TRBD1	TRBJ1-2	many	CAILGTGVSYGYTF	TGTGCCATCCTAGGAACAGGGGTTAGCTATGGCTACACCTTC
TRBV3-1	-	TRBJ1-6	few	CASSQDEPSPLHF	TGTGCCAGCAGCCAAGATGAACCTTCACCCCTCCACTTT
TRBV12-3/TRBV12-4	TRBD1	TRBJ1-1	-	CASSFRQGRNTEAFF	TGTGCCAGCAGTTTCCGACAGGGGAGAAACACTGAAGCTTTCTTT
TRBV29-1	-	TRBJ1-3	-	CSAEGGYSGNTIYF	TGCAGCGCCGAGGGCGGGTACTCTGGAAACACCATATATTTT
TRBV6-6	-	TRBJ2-2	-	CASSYDTGELFF	TGTGCCAGCAGTTACGACACCGGGGAGCTGTTTTTT
TRBV10-3	-	TRBJ2-7	many	CAISPGRERAYEQYF	TGTGCCATCAGCCCGGGCCGAGAAAGGGCCTACGAGCAGTACTTC
TRBV28	TRBD2	TRBJ2-5	-	CASSDTAGGNQETQYF	TGTGCCAGCAGTGACACAGCCGGGGGGAATCAAGAGACCCAGTACTTC
TRBV10-3	-	TRBJ1-1	few	CAISGDTLNTEAFF	TGTGCCATCAGTGGCGACACCTTGAACACTGAAGCTTTCTTT
TRBV12-3/TRBV12-4	-	TRBJ2-7	-	CASSLYQGEQYF	TGTGCCAGCAGTTTATACCAGGGCGAGCAGTACTTC
TRBV11-3	-	TRBJ2-1	many	CASSKSYPVNNEQFF	TGTGCCAGCAGCAAATCCTACCCCGTGAACAATGAGCAGTTCTTC
TRBV27	-	TRBJ1-6	-	CASSLIWESPLHF	TGTGCCAGCAGTTTAATTTGGGAGTCACCCCTCCACTTT
TRBV29-1	TRBD1	TRBJ1-4	-	CSAEEDRGREKLFF	TGCAGCGCCGAGGAGGACAGGGGGCGGGAAAAACTGTTTTTT
TRBV27	-	TRBJ2-2	few	CASNGQGRTGELFF	TGTGCCAGCAACGGGCAGGGACGCACCGGGGAGCTGTTTTTT
TRBV29-1	TRBD1	TRBJ1-1	many	CSVDRGPHTEAFF	TGCAGCGTCGATAGGGGGCCGCACACTGAAGCTTTCTTT
TRBV5-1	TRBD2	TRBJ2-5	few	CASSLEPKGGAQYF	TGCGCCAGCAGCTTGGAACCCAAGGGAGGGGCCCAGTACTTC
TRBV5-1	-	TRBJ1-6	few	CASSSDRNSPLHF	TGCGCCAGCAGCTCCGACAGGAATTCACCCCTCCACTTT